This TCR beta chain derives from a study of blood T cell repertoires in COVID-19. Study-wide context: T cells, B-cell-depleted T cells, or PBMCs supplied cDNA or gDNA.

The CDR3 loop spans 15 amino acids. Trimming left V 4 bases short and J 3 bases short, with 11 bases between. Germline V gene data show CDR1 as KGHDR and CDR2 as SFDVKD. In the original processing: Using reference gene primer amplification, nucleated cell counts were estimated. TCRdb's table, derived via immunoSEQ multiplex PCR, lists solely in-frame clones and lacks some. The V and J calls and clone size come from that table; D and trimming were worked out from the DNA. The sample contains roughly 120,000 clones, about 80% of which appear only once. The genes are TRBV24-1 and TRBJ2-2, with a weak D call TRBD1 (6 bases). The clonotype originates from a man in his 70s with active or convalescent COVID-19. Sequencing was performed on peripheral blood. Here the CDR3 reads CATSESGTYTGELFF. Here the CDR3 DNA reads TGTGCCACCAGTGAGTCCGGGACATACACCGGGGAGCTGTTTTTT.